What follows are 13 T cell receptor beta chains derived from one specimen sequenced in a study of CD8+CD57+ T cells in acquired aplastic anemia. Genomic DNA provided the template from which TCR beta VDJ and CDR3 profiles were obtained. Each CDR3 protein gets one entry after TCRdb re-called the reads with MiXCR. In the table there are around 130,000 distinct CDR3 sequences, under 65% of which are singletons. Patients selected for sequencing had displayed CD8+CD57+ cell expansion by flow cytometry. The specimen was sorted CD4+, CD8+, or CD8+CD57+ T cells (not recorded which) from PBMCs. These receptor sequences come from a human donor with aplastic anemia.

This clonotype appeared once. The chain joins TRBV7-2 to TRBJ1-6; TRBD1 might be the D (5 bases). Trimming took off 2 bases at V and 6 bases at J, with 11 bases between the two ends. Germline CDR1 SGHTA, CDR2 FQGNSA. This CDR3 has 15 amino acids. CDR3 sequence reads: CASSLQGDFNSPLHF. CDR3 DNA: TGTGCCAGCAGCTTACAGGGAGACTTTAATTCACCCCTCCACTTT.

J is TRBJ2-1 and V is TRBV7-3; maybe TRBD2 (6 bases). V dropped 8 bases and J dropped 2 bases, with 10 bases sitting between them. The CDR3 spans 13 residues. Germline V gene sequence: CDR1 SGHTA, CDR2 FQGTGA. The CDR3 is CASGDFPYNEQFF. The DNA of the CDR3 is TGTGCCAGCGGGGACTTCCCCTACAATGAGCAGTTCTTC.

The CDR3 sequence: CASRVGPSTYEQYF. The DNA for the CDR3 is TGTGCCAGTAGGGTAGGACCCTCTACCTACGAGCAGTACTTC. The chain couples TRBV19 to TRBJ2-7, with no clear D. The CDR3 contains 14 residues. V lost 6 bases and J 2 bases, leaving 14 bases between the germline ends. Germline CDR1 and CDR2: LNHDA and SQIVND (reference sequence).

A word on this clonotype: An end of the junction differs from the germline gene, which may be a read error. The genes are TRBV6-5 and TRBJ2-1; D is unresolved. Germline lookup yields CDR1 MNHEY and CDR2 SVGAGI. This CDR3 spans 14 amino acids. CDR3 nucleotides: TGTGCCAGCAGTTACTCGAACTCCGACGTTGAGCTGTTCTTC. Translated: CASSYSNSDVELFF.

The chain is built from TRBV24-1 and TRBJ2-2; the D gene is possibly TRBD1 (8 bases). Germline V gives CDR1 KGHDR, CDR2 SFDVKD. The V and J ends lost 5 bases and 7 bases respectively, with 16 bases between them. There are 15 residues in the CDR3. CDR3 sequence: CATSATDRDYGELFF. Here the CDR3 DNA reads TGTGCCACCAGTGCCACGGACAGGGACTACGGGGAGCTGTTTTTT.

The chain uses TRBV2 and TRBJ1-4; D is unclear. With 5 bases removed from V and 0 bases from J, the gap between germline ends came to 10 bases. Germline CDR1 SNHLY, CDR2 FYNNEI. The CDR3 length is 15 residues. CDR3 amino acids: CASSPGISTNEKLFF. The CDR3 nucleotides are TGTGCCAGCAGTCCCGGTATATCAACTAATGAAAAACTGTTTTTT.

The chain couples TRBV20-1 to TRBJ2-7; TRBD1 matches 8 bases. V shed 6 bases, J shed 1 base, and the junction held 5 bases outside the gene matches. The CDR3 is 13 residues long. Germline CDR1 and CDR2: DFQATT and SNEGSKA (reference sequence). CDR3 DNA: TGCAGTGCCAGGGACAGGAGGTCCTACGAGCAGTACTTC. It is translated as CSARDRRSYEQYF.

The J gene is TRBJ1-6, the V gene TRBV12-3 or TRBV12-4, with D possibly being TRBD1 (5 bases). V was clipped by 3 bases and J by 6 bases, with 9 bases between them. The CDR3 sequence is 14 residues long. The CDR3 reads CASSLGGSNSPLHF. CDR3 bases: TGTGCCAGCAGTTTGGGGGGGAGTAATTCACCCCTCCACTTT.

The J gene is TRBJ2-5, the V gene TRBV25-1, with 8 bases matching TRBD1. Germline V gene lookup returns CDR1 MGHDK and CDR2 SYGVNS. There are 15 residues in the CDR3. V lost 1 base and J lost 5; bases outside the gene matches: 6. The CDR3 spells CASSEWTGLGETQYF. For the CDR3, the DNA is TGTGCCAGCAGTGAATGGACAGGGCTTGGGGAGACCCAGTACTTC.

This chain uses TRBV27 with TRBJ1-3, with D possibly being TRBD1 (6 bases). V was shortened by 8 bases and J by 1 base, with 15 bases between the two germline ends. Germline CDR1 reads MNHEY; CDR2 reads SMNVEV (reference sequence). The CDR3 totals 15 residues. In DNA form, the CDR3 reads TGTGCCAGCGGTTCCCGGGGGCTATCTGGAAACACCATATATTTT. Residues: CASGSRGLSGNTIYF.

V is TRBV20-1 and J is TRBJ2-7; no firm D call. The CDR3 is 13 residues long. Trimming removed 0 bases at V and 3 bases at J, with 9 bases between. Germline assignment: CDR1 DFQATT and CDR2 SNEGSKA (reference sequence). CDR3: CSARDPGGYEQYF. The CDR3 bases are TGCAGTGCTAGAGATCCGGGCGGCTACGAGCAGTACTTC.

In DNA form, the CDR3 reads TGTGCCAGCAGCTTAAGCCGGCTACAAGAGACCCAGTACTTC. Protein product: CASSLSRLQETQYF. The chain couples TRBV9 to TRBJ2-5; D remains unclear. V gave up 4 bases and J gave up 2 bases, with 12 bases separating them. The CDR3 contains 14 residues. Germline values: CDR1 SGDLS, CDR2 YYNGEE.

Comments on this clonotype: Being one base from a much bigger clone, this may be a read error. This chain uses TRBV27 with TRBJ1-6; D gene unclear. Looked up from germline, CDR1 is MNHEY and CDR2 is SMNVEV (reference sequence). The CDR3 length is 13 residues. The V end lost 4 bases, the J end lost 17 bases, and 18 bases lay between the germline ends. CDR3: CASSSPGPRPIHF. CDR3 nucleotide sequence: TGTGCCAGCAGTTCTCCCGGACCGCGGCCCATCCACTTT.